The TCR beta chain described here comes from a study of T cell repertoires in cytomegalovirus infection. Overall study: Both CMV infection and a matching HLA type were indicated by public TCR beta signatures. General study points: Ex vivo responses were dominated by HLA-C-restricted CMV-specific TCR beta clonotypes. There were carriers of CMV plus the relevant HLA, and cumulative public TCR beta family frequency identified them.

The CDR3 covers 15 residues. CDR1 is SEHNR, CDR2 FQNEAQ, per germline (reference sequence). Losses at the gene ends were 6 bases for V and 10 bases for J; bases not matched to a gene: 12. TCRdb analysed the reads with MiXCR anew, one entry per CDR3 protein. The sample consists of hundreds of thousands of distinct CDR3 sequences, 15% to 20% of them appearing once. This clonotype was counted many times. Its cognate antigen is unknown. This TCR was recovered from a human donor in good health (CMV status not recorded). Some clones in this sample may be carry-over from other donors' samples. This rearrangement joins TRBV7-9 to TRBJ1-6; 7 nucleotides agree with TRBD1. The sample taken for sequencing was PBMCs. CDR3 coding DNA: TGTGCCAGCAGTTTTGCCGACAGGGAGTCCTCACCCCTCCACTTT. It yields the protein CASSFADRESSPLHF.